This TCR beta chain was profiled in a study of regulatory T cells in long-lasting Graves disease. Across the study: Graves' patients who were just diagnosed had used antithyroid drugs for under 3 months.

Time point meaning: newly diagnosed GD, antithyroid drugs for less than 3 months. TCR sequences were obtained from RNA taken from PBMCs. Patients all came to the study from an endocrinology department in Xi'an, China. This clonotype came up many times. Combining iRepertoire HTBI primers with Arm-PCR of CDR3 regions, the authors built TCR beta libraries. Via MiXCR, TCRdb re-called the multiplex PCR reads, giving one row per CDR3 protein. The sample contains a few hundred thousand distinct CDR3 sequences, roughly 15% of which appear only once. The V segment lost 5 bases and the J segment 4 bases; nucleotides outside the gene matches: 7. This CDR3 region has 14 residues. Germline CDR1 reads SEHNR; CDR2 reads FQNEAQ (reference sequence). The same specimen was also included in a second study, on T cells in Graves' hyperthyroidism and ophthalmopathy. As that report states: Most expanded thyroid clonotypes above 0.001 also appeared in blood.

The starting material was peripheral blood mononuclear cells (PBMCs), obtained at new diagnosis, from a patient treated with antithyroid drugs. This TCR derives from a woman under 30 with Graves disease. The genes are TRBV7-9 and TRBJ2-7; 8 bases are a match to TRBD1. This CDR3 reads CASSPTGTGYEQYF. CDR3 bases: TGTGCCAGCAGCCCAACCGGGACAGGATACGAGCAGTACTTC.